These T cell receptor beta chains were read from a single sample in a study of cytomegalovirus exposure and HLA in healthy donors. Profiled with immunoSEQ multiplex PCR; TCRdb holds only in-frame clones, not every one. There are tens of thousands of clones in the sample, with around 3.8% held by the top ten. The sample taken for sequencing was PBMCs. These receptors were taken from a female donor in good health and CMV-seropositive. CDR3s include the opening cysteine and the closing phenylalanine or tryptophan. The D gene is left open where the match is weak. For some rows the clone size is stated as once, few or many, or as a class when expanded; others skip it.

cdr3_aa cdr3_nt clone_size cdr3_length j_call v_call d_call
CSARTGGGYEQYF TGCAGCGCCCGGACAGGAGGTGGCTACGAGCAGTACTTC . 13 TRBJ2-7 TRBV29-1 TRBD1
CASSSGTTYNEQFF TGTGCCAGCAGTTCCGGGACTACGTACAATGAGCAGTTCTTC . 14 TRBJ2-1 TRBV6-1 TRBD2
CSVETGDDAYEQYF TGCAGCGTCGAGACAGGGGATGATGCCTACGAGCAGTACTTC . 14 TRBJ2-7 TRBV29-1 TRBD1
CASSLQGASTGELFF TGTGCCAGCAGCTTACAGGGGGCGTCGACCGGGGAGCTGTTTTTT . 15 TRBJ2-2 TRBV7-9 TRBD1
CASSPRLAGGQETQYF TGTGCCAGCAGCCCCCGACTAGCGGGAGGCCAAGAGACCCAGTACTTC . 16 TRBJ2-5 TRBV11-2 TRBD2
CASSLAQTSGRDELAEQFF TGTGCTAGCAGCTTAGCGCAGACTAGCGGGAGGGATGAGTTGGCTGAGCAGTTCTTC medium-sized 19 TRBJ2-1 TRBV7-7 TRBD2
CASSIGQGDAYEQYF TGTGCCAGTAGTATAGGTCAGGGGGACGCCTACGAGCAGTACTTC . 15 TRBJ2-7 TRBV19 TRBD1
CASSLAVAGGSEQYF TGTGCCAGCAGCTTAGCGGTGGCAGGGGGCTCCGAGCAGTACTTC . 15 TRBJ2-7 TRBV7-2 TRBD1
CASSDRFTGGKLFF TGTGCCAGCAGTGATCGGTTTACCGGCGGAAAACTGTTTTTT . 14 TRBJ1-4 TRBV25-1 .
CASSSSIGARGYGYTF TGTGCCAGCAGTTCCTCGATAGGGGCGCGGGGCTATGGCTACACCTTC . 16 TRBJ1-2 TRBV27 .
CASTRGQGAYGYTF TGTGCCAGCACCCGCGGACAGGGGGCCTATGGCTACACCTTC . 14 TRBJ1-2 TRBV6-5 TRBD1
CASSPAIGGYTF TGTGCCAGCAGCCCAGCGATTGGGGGCTACACCTTC . 12 TRBJ1-2 TRBV9 .
CASSPNPQINTDTQYF TGTGCCAGCTCACCAAACCCCCAGATAAACACAGATACGCAGTATTTT . 16 TRBJ2-3 TRBV18 .
CASTPGQALTYEQYF TGTGCCAGCACTCCCGGACAGGCGCTAACCTACGAGCAGTACTTC . 15 TRBJ2-7 TRBV6-5 TRBD1
CASSLGRGEQFF TGTGCCAGTAGCCTCGGTAGGGGTGAGCAGTTCTTC . 12 TRBJ2-1 TRBV19 .
CASRSGSSDNEQFF TGTGCCAGCCGTAGCGGGAGCTCCGACAATGAGCAGTTCTTC . 14 TRBJ2-1 TRBV6-5 TRBD2
CASSSRTSGRETQYF TGTGCCAGCAGCTCCCGGACTAGCGGGAGGGAGACCCAGTACTTC . 15 TRBJ2-5 TRBV11-1 TRBD2
CASSSTVVGTEAFF TGTGCCAGCAGTTCAACAGTTGTGGGCACTGAAGCTTTCTTT . 14 TRBJ1-1 TRBV6-5 .
CASSATTSVAYEQYF TGTGCCAGCAGTGCCACGACTAGCGTAGCCTACGAGCAGTACTTC . 15 TRBJ2-7 TRBV6-1 TRBD2
CASSLSSGRAYEQYF TGTGCCAGCAGTTTATCAAGCGGGAGGGCCTACGAGCAGTACTTC . 15 TRBJ2-7 TRBV27 TRBD2
CASSYVGHLEAFF TGTGCCAGCAGTTACGTGGGCCACCTGGAAGCTTTCTTT . 13 TRBJ1-1 TRBV6-5 .
CASSLGTGGYEQYF TGTGCCAGCAGCTTGGGGACAGGGGGCTACGAGCAGTACTTC . 14 TRBJ2-7 TRBV5-6 TRBD1
CASSQDRGSGSTEQYF TGTGCCAGCAGCCAAGATCGGGGTAGCGGGAGCACCGAGCAGTACTTC . 16 TRBJ2-7 TRBV4-2 TRBD2
CASSLSSGYYGYTF TGTGCCAGCAGTTTATCGTCAGGGTACTATGGCTACACCTTC . 14 TRBJ1-2 TRBV27 .
CASSPPEGGRSEAFF TGTGCCAGCTCACCACCAGAGGGTGGTCGATCTGAAGCTTTCTTT . 15 TRBJ1-1 TRBV18 .
CASSLEPSGGIVDTQYF TGTGCCAGCAGCTTAGAACCTAGCGGGGGGATTGTAGATACGCAGTATTTT . 17 TRBJ2-3 TRBV7-2 TRBD2
CASSYSVPRTYEQYF TGTGCCAGCAGTTACTCGGTACCTAGGACCTACGAGCAGTACTTC . 15 TRBJ2-7 TRBV6-5 .
CSVETRDYEQYF TGCAGCGTTGAGACCAGGGACTACGAGCAGTACTTC . 12 TRBJ2-7 TRBV29-1 .
CASSTGTPDTGELFF TGTGCTAGCAGCACCGGGACTCCTGACACCGGGGAGCTGTTTTTT . 15 TRBJ2-2 TRBV7-7 .
CASSPEGRVGGTDTQYF TGCGCCAGCAGCCCGGAAGGCAGGGTCGGAGGCACAGATACGCAGTATTTT . 17 TRBJ2-3 TRBV5-1 .
CASSPLTTQETQYF TGTGCCAGCTCACCACTGACTACGCAAGAGACCCAGTACTTC . 14 TRBJ2-5 TRBV18 .
CASPLGVGTEAFF TGTGCCAGCCCCCTCGGGGTTGGGACTGAAGCTTTCTTT . 13 TRBJ1-1 TRBV2 .
CASSYLGSSGNTIYF TGTGCCAGCAGTTACCTGGGGAGCTCTGGAAACACCATATATTTT . 15 TRBJ1-3 TRBV6-5 .
CASSPTGGDTDTQYF TGTGCCAGCAGTCCAACAGGGGGGGACACAGATACGCAGTATTTT . 15 TRBJ2-3 TRBV6-1 .
CASSVLAGAGEQFF TGTGCTAGCAGCGTTCTAGCGGGGGCCGGTGAGCAGTTCTTC . 14 TRBJ2-1 TRBV7-7 TRBD2
CASSLPGLAGETQYF TGTGCCAGCAGCTTACCGGGACTAGCGGGAGAGACCCAGTACTTC . 15 TRBJ2-5 TRBV7-2 TRBD2
CSLERQGEDQPQHF TGCAGCCTTGAGCGGCAGGGGGAAGATCAGCCCCAGCATTTT . 14 TRBJ1-5 TRBV29-1 TRBD1
CASRPGLADPTGELFF TGTGCCAGCAGGCCGGGACTAGCGGACCCCACCGGGGAGCTGTTTTTT . 16 TRBJ2-2 TRBV27 TRBD2
CASTYRGGPNQPQHF TGTGCCAGTACCTATAGGGGGGGGCCGAATCAGCCCCAGCATTTT . 15 TRBJ1-5 TRBV19 .
CASSQMGQSKNIQYF TGCGCCAGCAGCCAAATGGGGCAAAGCAAAAACATTCAGTACTTC . 15 TRBJ2-4 TRBV4-3 .
CASSPRTSGSGDTQYF TGTGCCAGCTCACCACGGACTAGCGGGAGCGGAGATACGCAGTATTTT . 16 TRBJ2-3 TRBV18 TRBD2